The next 11 T cell receptor beta chains were all read from a single sample in a study of PD-1 blockade in classical Hodgkin lymphoma. With no exception, relapse followed autologous stem cell transplantation in all patients, and brentuximab vedotin exposure varied. Profiled with immunoSEQ multiplex PCR; TCRdb holds only in-frame clones, not every one. The sample comprises about 41,000 clones, about 74% of which are singletons, and about 22% rests with the top ten. The sample here was peripheral blood mononuclear cells (PBMCs), taken at baseline. These receptors were obtained from a human donor with classical Hodgkin lymphoma.

The V call is TRBV5-5, the J call TRBJ1-4; 7 bases align to TRBD1. This CDR3 contains 17 residues. V shed 0 bases, J shed 6 bases, and the junction held 11 bases outside the gene matches. Germline CDR1 reads SGHKS; CDR2 reads YYEKEE (reference sequence). The CDR3: CASSLAPRPGGYEKLFF. In DNA, the CDR3 is TGTGCCAGCAGCTTGGCCCCTCGTCCAGGGGGTTATGAAAAACTGTTTTTT.

This clone occurred a few times. The V gene is TRBV30, the J gene TRBJ2-2; D could derive from TRBD1 or TRBD2 (5 bases each). The CDR3 contains 12 residues. CDR1 is GTSNPN, CDR2 SVGIG, per germline (reference sequence). V shed 3 bases and J shed 6 bases, with 8 bases lying between them. CDR3 region: CAWRPGPGELFF. The CDR3 nucleotides read TGTGCCTGGAGACCGGGACCCGGGGAGCTGTTTTTT.

The CDR3 region is CASSLDVRMNTEAFF. The CDR3, as DNA: TGTGCCAGCAGCTTAGATGTCAGAATGAACACTGAAGCTTTCTTT. The rearrangement links TRBV7-2 to TRBJ1-1; no firm D call. V shed 1 base and J shed 0 bases, with 9 bases lying between them. The CDR3 loop spans 15 amino acids. Per the germline V gene, CDR1 is SGHTA and CDR2 is FQGNSA.

The rearrangement uses TRBV6-5 and TRBJ2-7; 8 nucleotides match TRBD2. Germline values: CDR1 MNHEY, CDR2 SVGAGI. Germline trimming cut 4 bases from V and 3 bases from J; bases unmatched to any gene: 8. CDR3 size: 15 residues. This CDR3 reads CASSFDNSGSYEQYF. CDR3 nucleotide sequence: TGTGCCAGCAGTTTCGACAACAGCGGGAGCTACGAGCAGTACTTC.

This chain joins TRBV7-9 and TRBJ2-1; no clear D gene. The CDR3 runs to 13 residues. Germline V gene data show CDR1 as SEHNR and CDR2 as FQNEAQ (reference sequence). The ends were cut back, 3 bases at V and 6 bases at J, with 9 bases in the middle. CDR3 in amino acids: CASSFQPRNEQFF. In DNA form, the CDR3 reads TGTGCCAGCAGCTTTCAACCTCGCAATGAGCAGTTCTTC.

The sample holds a few counts of this clone. The chain links TRBV5-1 to TRBJ1-4; D gene ambiguous. Trimming shortened V by 5 bases and J by 2 bases, and 10 bases separated the two germline ends. Looked up from germline, CDR1 is SGHRS and CDR2 is YFSETQ. This CDR3 contains 14 residues. CDR3 in DNA: TGCGCCAGCAGTGAACCTGTTACTAATGAAAAACTGTTTTTT. Protein sequence: CASSEPVTNEKLFF.

The chain uses TRBV11-2 and TRBJ2-7; 10 bases line up with TRBD1. Trimming at V came to 4 bases and at J to 2 bases, leaving 5 bases not matched to a gene. The CDR3 sequence is 15 residues long. CDR1 is SGHAT and CDR2 is FQNNGV in the germline V gene. The CDR3 nucleotides are TGTGCCAGCAGCTCCGGGACAGGGGTTACCTACGAGCAGTACTTC. It is translated as CASSSGTGVTYEQYF.

V gene TRBV7-9 combines with J gene TRBJ1-6; weak D call: TRBD1 (5 bases). The V end was cut by 5 bases, the J end by 0 bases, with 14 bases between. Germline V gene sequence: CDR1 SEHNR, CDR2 FQNEAQ (reference sequence). This CDR3 spans 17 amino acids. The CDR3 protein is CASSERGANSYNSPLHF. The CDR3 DNA sequence: TGTGCCAGCAGCGAGCGAGGGGCGAACTCCTATAATTCACCCCTCCACTTT.

In DNA, the CDR3 is TGTGCCAGCAGTTCCTTAGCGGGACTCTACAATGAGCAGTTCTTC. Protein product: CASSSLAGLYNEQFF. The V call is TRBV27, the J call TRBJ2-1, with 8 bases aligning to TRBD2. V lost 4 bases, J lost 3 bases, and 5 bases stayed unmatched. The CDR3 is 15 amino acids. Germline assignment: CDR1 MNHEY and CDR2 SMNVEV (reference sequence).

This clone appeared once. The V and J genes are TRBV28 and TRBJ1-2, with 10 bases identical to TRBD1. The V and J ends lost 3 bases and 8 bases, in that order; junction bases with no gene match: 9. Germline CDR1 and CDR2: MDHEN and SYDVKM. CDR3 length equals 15 residues. The CDR3: CASSLSGQGRTGYTF. Written as DNA, the CDR3 is TGTGCCAGCAGTTTGTCGGGACAGGGGCGGACCGGCTACACCTTC.

The genes are TRBV28 and TRBJ2-2, with D tentatively TRBD2 (7 bases). V lost 4 bases to trimming and J lost 1 base, with 10 bases between them. Germline CDR1 MDHEN, CDR2 SYDVKM. The CDR3 covers 15 residues. In nucleotides, the CDR3 is TGTGCCAGCAGTTCGGGGGGACAGAACACCGGGGAGCTGTTTTTT. This gives the protein CASSSGGQNTGELFF.